Shown below are 22 T cell receptor beta chains from a single sample sequenced in a study of shared clonotypes between healthy human individuals. Libraries were prepared by immunoSEQ multiplex PCR; TCRdb keeps only in-frame clonotypes and omits some of them. The top ten clones hold more than 0.1% of a sample with roughly 2 million clones, 90% to 95% of them seen once. Specimen: naive CD4+ T cells sorted from blood. Indicated subset: CD45RA+ positively selected. The receptor set was obtained from a man aged 18 to 29 in good health.

Written as DNA, the CDR3 is TGCGCCAGCAGCTCCTCCGGTGGGGCCCTGACTGAAGCTTTCTTT. Encoded protein: CASSSSGGALTEAFF. The chain uses TRBV5-1 and TRBJ1-1, with D tentatively TRBD1 (5 bases). The germline V and J ends were trimmed by 3 bases and 5 bases, with 17 bases remaining between them. Germline V gene lookup returns CDR1 SGHRS and CDR2 YFSETQ. This CDR3 region has 15 residues.

The rearrangement links TRBV7-2 to TRBJ2-3; 10 bases line up with TRBD1. The CDR3 has 19 amino acids. V lost 5 bases to trimming and J lost 3 bases; unmatched junction nucleotides: 17. CDR1 and CDR2 (germline): SGHTA, FQGNSA. The CDR3 DNA reads as TGTGCCAGCAGCCGCGCCGGGACAGGGGTATGGGGCGGGACAGATACGCAGTATTTT. Translating gives CASSRAGTGVWGGTDTQYF.

This clone has just one count. CDR3 sequence (DNA): TGTGCCAGCAGTTACGGACTAGCGGGAACCTACAATGAGCAGTTCTTC. Its protein is CASSYGLAGTYNEQFF. This sequence joins TRBV6-5 and TRBJ2-1; 12 nucleotides line up with TRBD2. Germline V lookup: CDR1 MNHEY, CDR2 SVGAGI. The V segment lost 2 bases and the J segment 2 bases; nucleotides outside the gene matches: 1. The length of the CDR3 is 16 residues.

The CDR3 DNA is TGTGCCAGCAGTTACGCGAGGCAGGGGGCTAACTATGGCTACACCTTC. This translates into CASSYARQGANYGYTF. V and J are TRBV6-5 and TRBJ1-2; 7 nucleotides align to TRBD1. V lost 2 bases and J lost 0; bases outside the gene matches: 6. The CDR3 spans 16 residues. CDR1 is MNHEY and CDR2 is SVGAGI in the germline V gene.

This clone was picked up one time. The rearrangement joins TRBV5-1 to TRBJ2-1; 8 nucleotides align to TRBD2. The CDR3 loop spans 16 amino acids. Trimming removed 1 base from V and 4 bases from J; junction bases left unmatched: 7. In germline, CDR1 is SGHRS, CDR2 YFSETQ. The CDR3 protein is CASSLRAGGGYNEQFF. The CDR3 DNA follows: TGCGCCAGCAGCTTGAGGGCGGGAGGAGGTTACAATGAGCAGTTCTTC.

The V call is TRBV5-1, the J call TRBJ2-2; no definite D call. Germline CDR1 reads SGHRS; CDR2 reads YFSETQ. With 4 bases removed from V and 6 bases from J, the gap between germline ends came to 13 bases. This CDR3 spans 14 amino acids. CDR3 sequence: CASSLRAKAGELFF. CDR3 sequence (DNA): TGCGCCAGCAGCCTCCGGGCCAAGGCCGGGGAGCTGTTTTTT.

The V call is TRBV19, the J call TRBJ2-2; 7 nucleotides line up with TRBD2. The CDR3 length is 15 residues. J gave up 3 bases and V 5 bases, and 6 bases lay outside the gene matches. In germline, CDR1 is LNHDA, CDR2 SQIVND (reference sequence). The CDR3 DNA reads as TGTGCCAGTAGTTATACTAGCGCCTACACCGGGGAGCTGTTTTTT. It specifies CASSYTSAYTGELFF.

This chain links TRBV7-6 with TRBJ2-3; D may be TRBD1 (5 bases). The CDR3 extends over 14 amino acids. The germline gives CDR1 SGHVS, CDR2 FNYEAQ. V shed 5 bases and J shed 0 bases, with 9 bases lying between them. This CDR3 reads CASSKGASTDTQYF. The DNA of the CDR3 is TGTGCCAGCAGCAAAGGGGCTAGCACAGATACGCAGTATTTT.

The rearrangement joins TRBV18 to TRBJ1-6; D gene unclear. This CDR3 has 15 residues. Looked up from germline, CDR1 is KGHSH and CDR2 is LQKENI. The germline V and J ends were trimmed by 3 bases and 9 bases, with 15 bases remaining between them. The CDR3: CASSPGPEAGSPLHF. The CDR3 bases are TGTGCCAGCTCACCGGGTCCGGAAGCGGGTTCACCCCTCCACTTT.

The genes are TRBV9 and TRBJ2-7; possibly TRBD2 for D (6 bases). V was cut by 0 bases and J by 3 bases, with 13 bases left in between. The CDR3 length is 15 residues. Per the germline V gene, CDR1 is SGDLS and CDR2 is YYNGEE. This CDR3 reads CASSVATSRDYEQYF. The CDR3 DNA reads as TGTGCCAGCAGCGTAGCTACTAGCAGGGACTACGAGCAGTACTTC.

This sequence joins TRBV2 and TRBJ1-1; D uncertain. CDR1 SNHLY and CDR2 FYNNEI come from the germline V gene. V gave up 8 bases and J gave up 2 bases, with 18 bases separating them. CDR3 length equals 15 residues. The chain's CDR3 is CASPGGSGINTEAFF. The CDR3 DNA follows: TGTGCCAGCCCTGGCGGTTCGGGGATTAACACTGAAGCTTTCTTT.

This clone showed up just once. This chain uses TRBV5-1 with TRBJ2-1, with D unresolved. The germline CDR1 and CDR2 sequences are SGHRS and YFSETQ. This CDR3 is built from 16 residues. V was clipped by 1 base and J by 0 bases, with 11 bases between them. CDR3 DNA sequence: TGCGCCAGCAGCTTGTTAGTCCAGATCTCCTACAATGAGCAGTTCTTC. This encodes CASSLLVQISYNEQFF.

Notes on this clone: At the DNA level, this CDR3 is encoded by other sequences in the same sample as well. The chain carries TRBV7-2 and TRBJ2-3; D remains ambiguous. Looked up from germline, CDR1 is SGHTA and CDR2 is FQGNSA. The V and J ends lost 1 base and 6 bases respectively, with 8 bases between them. This CDR3 spans 13 amino acids. The CDR3 sequence: CASSLGVADTQYF. CDR3 coding DNA: TGTGCCAGCAGCTTAGGGGTGGCGGATACGCAGTATTTT.

This rearrangement joins TRBV10-3 to TRBJ2-1; the match to TRBD2 covers 7 bases. Trimming removed 0 bases from V and 10 bases from J; junction bases left unmatched: 12. Germline lookup yields CDR1 ENHRY and CDR2 SYGVKD. The CDR3 totals 16 residues. The CDR3 DNA is TGTGCCATCAGTGAGTCAGGGCCTAGCGGTTCCCAAGAGCAGTTCTTC. It yields the protein CAISESGPSGSQEQFF.

J is TRBJ1-4 and V is TRBV7-9; TRBD1 aligns across 7 bases. Losses at the gene ends were 5 bases for V and 2 bases for J; bases not matched to a gene: 5. CDR1 is SEHNR and CDR2 is FQNEAQ in the germline V gene (reference sequence). CDR3 size: 15 residues. The CDR3 DNA follows: TGTGCCAGCAGCGAAGGGACAGCCACTAATGAAAAACTGTTTTTT. It encodes CASSEGTATNEKLFF.

The chain is built from TRBV4-3 and TRBJ2-1; D is possibly TRBD1 (6 bases). From germline, CDR1 is LGHNA and CDR2 YSLEER. Trimming stripped 0 bases from V and 0 bases from J, with 12 bases between. This CDR3 has 17 residues. CDR3 nucleotides: TGCGCCAGCAGCCAAGAGCTCGGACAGTTCTCCTACAATGAGCAGTTCTTC. It is translated as CASSQELGQFSYNEQFF.

This rearrangement joins TRBV5-4 to TRBJ2-7, with 13 bases lining up with TRBD2. The CDR3 length is 15 residues. The germline CDR1 and CDR2 sequences are SGHNT and YYREEE (reference sequence). V lost 3 bases to trimming and J lost 4 bases; unmatched junction nucleotides: 4. In DNA, the CDR3 is TGTGCCAGCAGCTCTCCGGGACTAGCGGGGTACGAGCAGTACTTC. This codes for CASSSPGLAGYEQYF.

Details on this clone: This CDR3 is also generated by other DNA sequences in the sample. The chain carries TRBV5-1 and TRBJ2-3; D is ambiguous. CDR3 length: 14 amino acids. V lost 0 bases and J 0 bases, leaving 5 bases between the germline ends. Per the germline V gene, CDR1 is SGHRS and CDR2 is YFSETQ. The CDR3 loop reads CASSLAASTDTQYF. CDR3 DNA sequence: TGCGCCAGCAGCTTGGCGGCTAGCACAGATACGCAGTATTTT.

In this sample, this clone turned up once. The chain links TRBV15 to TRBJ1-2, with a weak D call TRBD1 (6 bases). CDR1 is LNHNV, CDR2 YYDKDF, per germline (reference sequence). With 0 bases removed from V and 10 bases from J, the gap between germline ends came to 18 bases. The CDR3 totals 15 residues. CDR3 DNA sequence: TGTGCCACCAGCAGAGATCGAGGGGGGTCCGACTCCTACACCTTC. As protein: CATSRDRGGSDSYTF. Using reference TRBV15 and TRBJ1-2 for the parts outside the CDR3, the full variable domain is DAMVIQNPRYQVTQFGKPVTLSCSQTLNHNVMYWYQQKSSQAPKLLFHYYDKDFNNEADTPDNFQSRRPNTSFCFLDIRSPGLGDTAMYLCATSRDRGGSDSYTFGSGTRLTVV.

J is TRBJ2-1 and V is TRBV5-4; D is perhaps TRBD1 or TRBD2 (5 bases each). The ends were cut back, 4 bases at V and 8 bases at J, with 22 bases in the middle. Germline V gene sequence: CDR1 SGHNT, CDR2 YYREEE (reference sequence). This CDR3 is built from 16 residues. The CDR3 DNA reads TGTGCCAGCAGCAAGGGGACCGCCATTTTTGGAGATGAGCAGTTCTTC. Translated, it gives CASSKGTAIFGDEQFF. Full variable domain (missing parts from reference TRBV5-4 and TRBJ2-1): ETGVTQSPTHLIKTRGQQVTLRCSSQSGHNTVSWYQQALGQGPQFIFQYYREEENGRGNFPPRFSGLQFPNYSSELNVNALELDDSALYLCASSKGTAIFGDEQFFGPGTRLTVL.

This chain connects TRBV30 to TRBJ1-2; tentatively, D is TRBD1 (6 bases). Germline loops: CDR1 GTSNPN, CDR2 SVGIG (reference sequence). V was cut by 1 base and J by 2 bases, with 11 bases left in between. This CDR3 comprises 14 residues. The CDR3 region is CAWSGQGLNYGYTF. In DNA, the CDR3 is TGTGCCTGGAGTGGGCAGGGGTTAAACTATGGCTACACCTTC.

The V gene is TRBV5-1, the J gene TRBJ2-5; 7 bases line up with TRBD2. CDR1 SGHRS and CDR2 YFSETQ come from the germline V gene. CDR3 length: 14 amino acids. V shed 2 bases, J shed 5 bases, and the junction held 6 bases outside the gene matches. CDR3 residues: CASSLGGGDETQYF. The DNA of the CDR3 is TGCGCCAGCAGCTTAGGCGGGGGAGACGAGACCCAGTACTTC.